What follows are 9 T cell receptor beta chains derived from one specimen sequenced in a study of blood T cell repertoires in COVID-19. TCRdb keeps only in-frame clones here, not all; method: immunoSEQ multiplex PCR. This sample yields about 51,000 clones, of which just over 85% are seen a single time; about 4% belongs to the top ten. Sample: peripheral blood. These receptors all come from a man at least 80 years old with active COVID-19.

The rearrangement joins TRBV5-1 to TRBJ2-7; 11 bases are a match to TRBD1. CDR3 length: 15 residues. Unmatched junction bases numbered 4, after V lost 3 bases and J lost 2 bases. Germline values: CDR1 SGHRS, CDR2 YFSETQ. The CDR3, as DNA: TGCGCCAGCAGCTACTGGACAGGGGGCACCTACGAGCAGTACTTC. Translating gives CASSYWTGGTYEQYF.

J is TRBJ2-3 and V is TRBV6-1; D unresolved. Trimming shortened V by 3 bases and J by 5 bases, and 6 bases separated the two germline ends. The CDR3 is made up of 12 amino acids. In germline, CDR1 is MNHNS, CDR2 SASEGT. The CDR3 sequence is CASSDSLDTQYF. For the CDR3, the DNA is TGTGCCAGCAGTGATAGCTTAGATACGCAGTATTTT.

This sequence joins TRBV9 and TRBJ2-7, with a possible D match to TRBD2 (5 bases). Looked up from germline, CDR1 is SGDLS and CDR2 is YYNGEE. V gave up 0 bases and J gave up 5 bases, with 12 bases separating them. This CDR3 spans 14 amino acids. The CDR3 bases are TGTGCCAGCAGCGTAGGACCGGGATCGGACGAGCAGTACTTC. Its protein product is CASSVGPGSDEQYF.

The chain has TRBV12-5 and TRBJ1-5, with unresolved D. V was clipped by 2 bases and J by 0 bases, with 8 bases between them. This CDR3 has 15 amino acids. Germline assignment: CDR1 LGHNT and CDR2 FRNRAP. This CDR3 reads CASGLPGDSNQPQHF. For the CDR3, the DNA is TGTGCTAGTGGTTTGCCGGGAGATAGCAATCAGCCCCAGCATTTT. Supplemented by reference TRBV12-5 and TRBJ1-5, the full variable domain reads DARVTQTPRHKVTEMGQEVTMRCQPILGHNTVFWYRQTMMQGLELLAYFRNRAPLDDSGMPKDRFSAEMPDATLATLKIQPSEPRDSAVYFCASGLPGDSNQPQHFGDGTRLSIL.

This chain uses TRBV7-8 with TRBJ2-7; 9 nucleotides match TRBD2. V lost 5 bases, J lost 1 base, and 9 bases stayed unmatched. The CDR3 contains 16 residues. Germline V gene lookup returns CDR1 SGHVS and CDR2 FQNEAQ. This CDR3 reads CASSIVGLAPSYEQYF. The CDR3 DNA is TGTGCCAGCAGCATAGTCGGACTAGCGCCTTCCTACGAGCAGTACTTC.

J is TRBJ2-5 and V is TRBV11-2; TRBD2 is a possible D gene (5 bases). The CDR3 contains 16 residues. The germline V and J ends were trimmed by 1 base and 3 bases, with 15 bases remaining between them. CDR1 SGHAT and CDR2 FQNNGV come from the germline V gene. The CDR3 is CASSLGPGIGEETQYF. CDR3 DNA: TGTGCCAGCAGCTTAGGGCCCGGGATAGGAGAAGAGACCCAGTACTTC.

This rearrangement joins TRBV9 to TRBJ1-2; 9 nucleotides agree with TRBD1. Germline V gene lookup returns CDR1 SGDLS and CDR2 YYNGEE. This CDR3 region has 15 residues. Losses at the gene ends were 1 base for V and 9 bases for J; bases not matched to a gene: 10. The CDR3 here is CASSVWGQGPQSYTF. CDR3 bases: TGTGCCAGCAGCGTATGGGGACAGGGCCCCCAGAGCTACACCTTC.

This clone was seen more than once but under ten times. The CDR3 coding sequence is TGTGCTAGTAACCCCAGTCCCACAGATACGCAGTATTTT. Its protein product is CASNPSPTDTQYF. This rearrangement joins TRBV12-5 to TRBJ2-3; D unclear. The CDR3 sequence is 13 residues long. The V and J ends lost 8 bases and 2 bases respectively, with 11 bases between them. Per the germline V gene, CDR1 is LGHNT and CDR2 is FRNRAP.

This clone turned up a few times. The chain has TRBV5-4 and TRBJ2-7; a weak D match, TRBD2 (6 bases). The germline V gene encodes CDR1 SGHNT and CDR2 YYREEE (reference sequence). The length of the CDR3 is 15 residues. V was shortened by 3 bases and J by 2 bases, with 15 bases between the two germline ends. The CDR3 here is CASSSSTGEAYEQYF. The CDR3 DNA reads as TGTGCCAGCAGCTCATCGACGGGGGAAGCCTACGAGCAGTACTTC.